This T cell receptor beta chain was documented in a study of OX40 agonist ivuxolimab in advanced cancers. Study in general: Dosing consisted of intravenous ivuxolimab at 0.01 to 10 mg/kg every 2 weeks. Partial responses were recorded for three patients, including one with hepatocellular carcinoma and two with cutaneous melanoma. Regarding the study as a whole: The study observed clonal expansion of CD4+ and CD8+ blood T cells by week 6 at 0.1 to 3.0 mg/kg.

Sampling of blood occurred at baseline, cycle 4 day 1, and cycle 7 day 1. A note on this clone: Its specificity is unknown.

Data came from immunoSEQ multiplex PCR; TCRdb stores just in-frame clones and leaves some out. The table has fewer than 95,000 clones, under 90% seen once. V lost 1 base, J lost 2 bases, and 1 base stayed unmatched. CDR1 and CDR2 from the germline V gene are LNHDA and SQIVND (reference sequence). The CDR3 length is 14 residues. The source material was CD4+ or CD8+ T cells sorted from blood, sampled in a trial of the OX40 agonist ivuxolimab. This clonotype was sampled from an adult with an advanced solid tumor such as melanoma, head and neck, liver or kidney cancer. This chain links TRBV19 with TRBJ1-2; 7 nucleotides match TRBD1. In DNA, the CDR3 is TGTGCCAGTAGTATAGTGACAGGGAACTATGGCTACACCTTC. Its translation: CASSIVTGNYGYTF.